This T cell receptor beta chain appears in the sequencing data of a study of identical twins. As regards this clonotype: The antigen remains undetermined.

CDR1 is LGHNT, CDR2 FRNRAP, per germline. V gave up 4 bases and J gave up 2 bases, with 19 bases separating them. This CDR3 has 17 amino acids. Study-level findings and limits: The abundant beta clonotypes from cord blood had fewer insertions, and memory repertoires had none of this. Where beta out-of-frame sequences were concerned, excess twin sharing was weaker. Shared out-of-frame alpha sequences (those common to twins) showed excess low generation probability. Conclusions rested on cross-sectional statistics rather than following the same donors.

TCRdb processed the 5' RACE reads anew with MiXCR; each CDR3 protein has one entry. Of 550,000 to 700,000 distinct CDR3 sequences listed, nearly 10% are singletons. These same data were also listed under a study on yellow fever vaccine responses in identical twins.

This chain links TRBV12-5 with TRBJ2-3; the D call may be TRBD1 or TRBD2 (7 bases each). Sequenced sample: PBMCs. This TCR was sampled from a young woman in good health. CDR3 residues: CASGSSTGTKHTDTQYF. The DNA for the CDR3 is TGTGCTAGTGGTTCTTCGACAGGGACTAAACACACAGATACGCAGTATTTT.